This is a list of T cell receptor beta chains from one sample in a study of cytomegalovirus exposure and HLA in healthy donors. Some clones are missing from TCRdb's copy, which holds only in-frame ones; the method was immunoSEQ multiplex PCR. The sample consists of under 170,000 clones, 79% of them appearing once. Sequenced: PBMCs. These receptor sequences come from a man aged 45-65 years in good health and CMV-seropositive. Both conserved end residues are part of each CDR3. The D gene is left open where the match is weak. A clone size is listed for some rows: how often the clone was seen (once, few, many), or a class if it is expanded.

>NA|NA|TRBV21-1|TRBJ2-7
TGTGCCAGCAGCAAAGCTCGACAGGGGCGAGAGCAGTACTTC
CASSKARQGREQYF
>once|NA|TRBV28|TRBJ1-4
TGTGCCAGCAGTTCCCCCAGTCACGCAACTAATGAAAAACTGTTTTTT
CASSSPSHATNEKLFF
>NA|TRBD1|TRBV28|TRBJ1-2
TGTGCCAGCCGGGACAGGGCCAACACTAACTATGGCTACACCTTC
CASRDRANTNYGYTF
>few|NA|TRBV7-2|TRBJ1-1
TGTGCCAGCAGCTTGCTGCAGGGGCTCACTGAAGCTTTCTTT
CASSLLQGLTEAFF
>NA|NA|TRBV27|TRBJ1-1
TGTGCCAGCAGTTTATGGAGGGAAGCTTTCTTT
CASSLWREAFF
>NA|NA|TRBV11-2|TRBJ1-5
TGTGCCAGCAGCGTCGGACAATTTCTGGCGGTACAGCCCCAGCATTTT
CASSVGQFLAVQPQHF
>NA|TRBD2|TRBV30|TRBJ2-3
TGTGCCTGGAACAGCCTAGCGGGTCTCACAGATACGCAGTATTTT
CAWNSLAGLTDTQYF
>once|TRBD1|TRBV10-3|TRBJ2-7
TGTGCCATCAGTATGGGACAGGGGGCCGAGCAGTACTTC
CAISMGQGAEQYF
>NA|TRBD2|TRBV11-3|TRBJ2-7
TGTGCCAGCAGCTTGGCGGGAGCCTCCTACGAGCAGTACTTC
CASSLAGASYEQYF
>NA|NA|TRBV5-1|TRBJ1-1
TGCGCCAGCAGCTTGGGGGGCGGTCCGAACACTGAAGCTTTCTTT
CASSLGGGPNTEAFF
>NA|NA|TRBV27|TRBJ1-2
TGTGCCAGCAGTTGGGACATAGCATTCGGCTACACCTTC
CASSWDIAFGYTF
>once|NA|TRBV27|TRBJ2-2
TGTGCCAGCAGTCCTTCAGGGGTACCCGCGAACACCGGGGAGCTGTTTTTT
CASSPSGVPANTGELFF
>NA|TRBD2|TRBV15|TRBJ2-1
TGTGCCACCAGCAGAGTAGCGGGAGGTGCGTTCTACAATGAGCAGTTCTTC
CATSRVAGGAFYNEQFF
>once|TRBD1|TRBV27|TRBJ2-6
TGTGCCAGCAGCCTAACAGGACAGGGGGCGAAGACTGGGGCCAACGTCCTGACTTTC
CASSLTGQGAKTGANVLTF
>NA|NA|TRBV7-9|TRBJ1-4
TGTTCCAGCAGCTTATCGAATGAAAAACTGTTTTTT
CSSSLSNEKLFF
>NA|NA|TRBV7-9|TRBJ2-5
TGTGCCAGCAGGGGGACTTCGTACCAAGAGACCCAGTACTTC
CASRGTSYQETQYF
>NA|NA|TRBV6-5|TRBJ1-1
TGTGCCAGCAGTTATTCCCAGGGTTTGTACACTGAAGCTTTCTTT
CASSYSQGLYTEAFF
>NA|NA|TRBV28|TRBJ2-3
TGTTCCAGCAGCCCATTAGCGGTAGAATCAGATACGCAGTATTTT
CSSSPLAVESDTQYF
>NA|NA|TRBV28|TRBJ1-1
TGTGCCAGCGGAGGGGGGGTGGGGCGACCGAACACTGAAGCTTTCTTT
CASGGGVGRPNTEAFF
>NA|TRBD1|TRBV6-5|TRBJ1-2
TGTGCCAGCAGTACCCGGGACAGAAACTATGGCTACACCTTC
CASSTRDRNYGYTF
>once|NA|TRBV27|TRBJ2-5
TGTGCCAGCAGTTCATCAGGGGCGCAAGGGGAGACCCAGTACTTC
CASSSSGAQGETQYF
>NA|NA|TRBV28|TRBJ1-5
TGTGCCAGCAGGCGCAGCCCTGCCCGGGGCAATCAGCCCCAGCATTTT
CASRRSPARGNQPQHF
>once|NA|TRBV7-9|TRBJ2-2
TGTGCCAGCGGTGTGGGCCCCGGGGAGCTGTTTTTT
CASGVGPGELFF
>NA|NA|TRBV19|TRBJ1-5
TGTGCCAGTAGTATCGTTGGAGCAGGGGATAGCAATCAGCCCCAGCATTTT
CASSIVGAGDSNQPQHF